In its sample, the clone carrying this T cell receptor (beta chain) was seen a few times. This specimen comes from a study of graft-versus-host responses after intestinal transplantation. This CDR3 contains 15 residues. CDR1 GTSNPN and CDR2 SVGIG come from the germline V gene (reference sequence). J lost 4 bases, V lost 3 bases, and 9 bases had no gene match. TCRdb's table, derived via immunoSEQ multiplex PCR, lists solely in-frame clones and lacks some. The sample records tens of thousands of clones, about 55% being singletons. This receptor was obtained from a human patient who received an intestinal transplant. The chain is built from TRBV30 and TRBJ2-3; 8 bases are shared with TRBD1. The sequencing here drew on alloreactive CD4+ T cells from a mixed lymphocyte reaction culture, taken before intestinal transplant. Subset specified: CFSE-low proliferating T cells sorted from roughly 6-day pre-transplant mixed lymphocyte reaction (GvH or HvG direction). For the CDR3, the DNA is TGTGCCTGGAGAATACCGGGACAGGTGGCAGATACGCAGTATTTT. Translating it yields CAWRIPGQVADTQYF.